This is a list of T cell receptor beta chains from one sample in a study of T cells in Graves' hyperthyroidism and ophthalmopathy. TCRdb re-derived calls from the multiplex PCR reads in MiXCR, one entry per CDR3 protein. Here the sample spans 300,000 to 450,000 distinct CDR3 sequences, about a sixth being singletons. Sequencing input: blood. Every receptor here comes from a young woman with Graves' hyperthyroidism that later progressed to Graves' ophthalmopathy. Both conserved end residues are part of each CDR3. The order of the fields is CDR3 DNA, CDR3 protein, clone size, J gene, D gene, V gene. The D gene is left open where the match is weak. A row's size may be missing; if present it is once, few, many or a size class.

DNA: TGTGCCAGCAGTCCAAACAGGGTCACCGGGGAGCTGTTTTTT; CDR3: CASSPNRVTGELFF; size: many; J: TRBJ2-2; D: NA; V: TRBV6-2/TRBV6-3
DNA: TGTGCCAGCAGCTTAACTTCCGGGACTAGCGGGAGGGTCACAGATACGCAGTATTTT; CDR3: CASSLTSGTSGRVTDTQYF; size: many; J: TRBJ2-3; D: TRBD2; V: TRBV7-2
DNA: TGTGCCAGCAGCGATACAGACAGGGGGAACACTGAAGCTTTCTTT; CDR3: CASSDTDRGNTEAFF; size: many; J: TRBJ1-1; D: TRBD1; V: TRBV6-1
DNA: TGCGCCAGCATCCTACGGCCCGGAGATACGCAGTATTTT; CDR3: CASILRPGDTQYF; size: many; J: TRBJ2-3; D: NA; V: TRBV5-1
DNA: TGCAGTGCTAGAGTACAGGGGGCGCGCACCGGGGAGCTGTTTTTT; CDR3: CSARVQGARTGELFF; size: many; J: TRBJ2-2; D: TRBD1; V: TRBV20-1
DNA: TGTGCTAGTGGTTTCGGGCCTCGCAATGAGCAGTTCTTC; CDR3: CASGFGPRNEQFF; size: few; J: TRBJ2-1; D: NA; V: TRBV12-5
DNA: TGTGCCAGCAGACTGACAGGGCTAGCGGGAAAGGGGCCCGGGGAGCTGTTTTTT; CDR3: CASRLTGLAGKGPGELFF; size: NA; J: TRBJ2-2; D: TRBD2; V: TRBV7-9
DNA: TGTGCCAGCAGCCAAAGCGACAGGTACAATGAGCAGTTCTTC; CDR3: CASSQSDRYNEQFF; size: few; J: TRBJ2-1; D: NA; V: TRBV4-2
DNA: TGTGCCAGCAGCGTAGAGCCTAGCACAGATACGCAGTATTTT; CDR3: CASSVEPSTDTQYF; size: NA; J: TRBJ2-3; D: NA; V: TRBV2
DNA: TGTGCCAGCACTCCCGGGACAGGCCTAACGACTGAAGCTTTCTTT; CDR3: CASTPGTGLTTEAFF; size: many; J: TRBJ1-1; D: TRBD1; V: TRBV28
DNA: TGCAGTGCACCGACTAGCGGGAAAGGCGAGCAGTACTTC; CDR3: CSAPTSGKGEQYF; size: many; J: TRBJ2-7; D: TRBD2; V: TRBV20-1
DNA: TGTGCCATCACTAAAGCGGGAGGCTACGAGCAGTACTTC; CDR3: CAITKAGGYEQYF; size: many; J: TRBJ2-7; D: TRBD2; V: TRBV10-3
DNA: TGTGCCACCAGTGATTTGGTACAGGGGGTCAATGAGCAGTTCTTC; CDR3: CATSDLVQGVNEQFF; size: many; J: TRBJ2-1; D: TRBD1; V: TRBV24-1
DNA: TGCAGTGCTAGTGCCCGAAGGGGATGGGCGGGGGACACTGAAGCTTTCTTT; CDR3: CSASARRGWAGDTEAFF; size: many; J: TRBJ1-1; D: NA; V: TRBV20-1
DNA: TGTGCCAGCAGTGACAGGGCACGAAATAATTCACCCCTCCACTTT; CDR3: CASSDRARNNSPLHF; size: many; J: TRBJ1-6; D: NA; V: TRBV2
DNA: TGTGCCAGCAGTTTGATGGACGAGTCCAGGGACTACAATGAGCAGTTCTTC; CDR3: CASSLMDESRDYNEQFF; size: NA; J: TRBJ2-1; D: NA; V: TRBV28
DNA: TGTGCCAGCAGTTTAGATCGGCGAGACACTCACACCGGGGAGCTGTTTTTT; CDR3: CASSLDRRDTHTGELFF; size: few; J: TRBJ2-2; D: NA; V: TRBV28
DNA: TGTGCCAGCAGTGATGCCGGGACAGTTCAACCCCAGCATTTT; CDR3: CASSDAGTVQPQHF; size: many; J: TRBJ1-5; D: TRBD1; V: TRBV6-2/TRBV6-3
DNA: TGTGCCAGCAGTTTGGGCAGGTCCGGGATTCCCTACGAGCAGTACTTC; CDR3: CASSLGRSGIPYEQYF; size: many; J: TRBJ2-7; D: NA; V: TRBV28
DNA: TGTGCCAGCAGTTACTCGAGGGCCTTCCCGGCCGGGGAGACCCAGTACTTC; CDR3: CASSYSRAFPAGETQYF; size: few; J: TRBJ2-5; D: NA; V: TRBV6-5
DNA: TGTGCCAGCAGCGGGGGGCCCTACGAGCAGTTCTTC; CDR3: CASSGGPYEQFF; size: NA; J: TRBJ2-1; D: NA; V: TRBV14
DNA: TGTGCCAGCAGCTCCAACCGGGACACAGTAATATTCTCCGAAAAACTGTTTTTT; CDR3: CASSSNRDTVIFSEKLFF; size: many; J: TRBJ1-4; D: NA; V: TRBV2
DNA: TGCAGTGCTAGATCGCCAGGGGGCCACGAGCAGTACTTC; CDR3: CSARSPGGHEQYF; size: many; J: TRBJ2-7; D: TRBD1; V: TRBV20-1
DNA: TGTGCCACCAGTATTACAGGGGGCACCGGGGAGCTGTTTTTT; CDR3: CATSITGGTGELFF; size: few; J: TRBJ2-2; D: TRBD1; V: TRBV24-1
DNA: TGTGCCAGCAGCCCCGGCGGACTAGCGGGAGGGACCGGGGAGCTGTTTTTT; CDR3: CASSPGGLAGGTGELFF; size: many; J: TRBJ2-2; D: TRBD2; V: TRBV11-2
DNA: TGTGCCAGCTCACCCGGGACAGGGGGTCACTACGAGCAGTACTTC; CDR3: CASSPGTGGHYEQYF; size: NA; J: TRBJ2-7; D: TRBD1; V: TRBV18
DNA: TGTGCCAGCAGCTTATCCACTTCGGGTGGCGGGGGCACTGAAGCTTTCTTT; CDR3: CASSLSTSGGGGTEAFF; size: NA; J: TRBJ1-1; D: NA; V: TRBV7-6
DNA: TGTGCCAGCAGGTCGGGGACAGGGAACACTGAAGCTTTCTTT; CDR3: CASRSGTGNTEAFF; size: many; J: TRBJ1-1; D: TRBD1; V: TRBV6-1
DNA: TGCGCCAGCAGCTTGGAGCCTGACAGGTCTAACTATGGCTACACCTTC; CDR3: CASSLEPDRSNYGYTF; size: many; J: TRBJ1-2; D: NA; V: TRBV5-1
DNA: TGTGCCAGCAGTGAAGTCTCGGGGAGTACCTACGAGCAGTACTTC; CDR3: CASSEVSGSTYEQYF; size: many; J: TRBJ2-7; D: NA; V: TRBV2
DNA: TGTGCCAGCAGCCTAAGTTGGGCTAGACAAGAGACCCAGTACTTC; CDR3: CASSLSWARQETQYF; size: many; J: TRBJ2-5; D: NA; V: TRBV27
DNA: TGTGCCAGCAGTTTATCGGCAGGGGGCACTGAAGCTTTCTTT; CDR3: CASSLSAGGTEAFF; size: many; J: TRBJ1-1; D: TRBD1; V: TRBV27
DNA: TGCGCCAGCAGCCAACCTCCTTGGGGGACTAGCGGGTCCCAAGAGACCCAGTACTTC; CDR3: CASSQPPWGTSGSQETQYF; size: many; J: TRBJ2-5; D: TRBD2; V: TRBV4-1
DNA: TGTGCCACCTGTAAGGGAGGAGCGAACACCGGGGAGCTGTTTTTT; CDR3: CATCKGGANTGELFF; size: many; J: TRBJ2-2; D: NA; V: TRBV12-3/TRBV12-4
DNA: TGTGCCAGCAGCTTTGGAGGGGGCCACACCTTC; CDR3: CASSFGGGHTF; size: NA; J: TRBJ1-2; D: TRBD1; V: TRBV7-2
DNA: TGTGCCAGCACCATTCCCCCGGCAAGGAGGCCTGGAAACACCATATATTTT; CDR3: CASTIPPARRPGNTIYF; size: NA; J: TRBJ1-3; D: NA; V: TRBV28
DNA: TGCAGTGCTAGCGGGGGTCCAGGGGAAACCAATCAGCCCCAGCATTTT; CDR3: CSASGGPGETNQPQHF; size: many; J: TRBJ1-5; D: NA; V: TRBV20-1
DNA: TGCGCCAGCATGGTATCAGGGGGAAATACGCAGTATTTT; CDR3: CASMVSGGNTQYF; size: NA; J: TRBJ2-3; D: TRBD1; V: TRBV5-1
DNA: TGTGCCAGCAGCCAGGGACTAGCGGGAGGATGGGACACAGATACGCAGTATTTT; CDR3: CASSQGLAGGWDTDTQYF; size: few; J: TRBJ2-3; D: TRBD2; V: TRBV4-2
DNA: TGTGCCAGTAGTATCCTAGGAGTCAGGGAGAACACTGAAGCTTTCTTT; CDR3: CASSILGVRENTEAFF; size: NA; J: TRBJ1-1; D: NA; V: TRBV19
DNA: TGTGCCAGCAGTGAAGGGTTTAGGGACACAGATACGCAGTATTTT; CDR3: CASSEGFRDTDTQYF; size: many; J: TRBJ2-3; D: NA; V: TRBV2
DNA: TGTGCCAGCAGAAGACAGGGTACAGGCGAGCAGTACTTC; CDR3: CASRRQGTGEQYF; size: many; J: TRBJ2-7; D: TRBD1; V: TRBV6-1
DNA: TGTGCCGGCAGGAGGGTTGGGTTTAAGCTTCTTGCTTTCTTT; CDR3: CAGRRVGFKLLAFF; size: NA; J: TRBJ1-1; D: NA; V: TRBV5-6
DNA: TGTGCCAGCAGCCGACTAGCAAGCCACGAGCAGTACTTC; CDR3: CASSRLASHEQYF; size: many; J: TRBJ2-7; D: TRBD2; V: TRBV27
DNA: TGCAGTGCGGCGGCAGGGAAACTATCAGATACGCAGTATTTT; CDR3: CSAAAGKLSDTQYF; size: many; J: TRBJ2-3; D: NA; V: TRBV20-1
DNA: TGTGCCTGGAGTGTACGTAAGCGGGAGGCCGCCTACGAGCAGTACTTC; CDR3: CAWSVRKREAAYEQYF; size: few; J: TRBJ2-7; D: TRBD2; V: TRBV30
DNA: TGCGCCAGCAGCTCCCAATCCCGGTACCAAGAGACCCAGTACTTC; CDR3: CASSSQSRYQETQYF; size: once; J: TRBJ2-5; D: NA; V: TRBV5-1
DNA: TGTGCCAGCAGGCTCGCCGGGAACTCTGGAAACACCATATATTTT; CDR3: CASRLAGNSGNTIYF; size: once; J: TRBJ1-3; D: NA; V: TRBV7-9
DNA: TGTGCCAGCAGCTTAGCGCTAGCGGGAGTTTACGAGCAGTACTTC; CDR3: CASSLALAGVYEQYF; size: few; J: TRBJ2-7; D: TRBD2; V: TRBV7-2
DNA: TGTGCCAGCAGCTTGTACCGGGCGGGACGGGTTAGGGAGCAGTACTTC; CDR3: CASSLYRAGRVREQYF; size: few; J: TRBJ2-7; D: NA; V: TRBV5-6
DNA: TGTGCCAGCAGTGGAACGACTAGCGGGGTACGCGAGCAGTACTTC; CDR3: CASSGTTSGVREQYF; size: NA; J: TRBJ2-7; D: TRBD2; V: TRBV6-2/TRBV6-3
DNA: TGCGCCAGCACAGTTAGCGGAGTGGGGTGGGGTGAGCAGTTCTTC; CDR3: CASTVSGVGWGEQFF; size: many; J: TRBJ2-1; D: NA; V: TRBV5-1
DNA: TGTGCCAGCAGCCAAGCGGCAGGGGGCAGGGAGACCCAGTACTTC; CDR3: CASSQAAGGRETQYF; size: NA; J: TRBJ2-5; D: TRBD1; V: TRBV4-2
DNA: TGCGCCAGCAGCCTGAGACAGGGACGTACCTACGAGCAGTACTTC; CDR3: CASSLRQGRTYEQYF; size: many; J: TRBJ2-7; D: TRBD1; V: TRBV4-3
DNA: TGTGCCAGCAGTGCCCCCCGATTGCGACAGTTCTTC; CDR3: CASSAPRLRQFF; size: many; J: TRBJ2-1; D: NA; V: TRBV2
DNA: TGCAGCCCGGAGAGGGAGGCAGCGCGCAACCCAACGGGAGAGACCCAGTACTTC; CDR3: CSPEREAARNPTGETQYF; size: few; J: TRBJ2-5; D: NA; V: TRBV20-1